These 18 T cell receptor beta chains share one sample of origin, sequenced in a study of shared clonotypes between healthy human individuals. Sequencing used immunoSEQ multiplex PCR; TCRdb keeps in-frame clones, though not all of them. The sample holds some 500,000 clones, roughly 95% seen once. The sequenced sample consisted of naive CD4+ T cells sorted from blood. Subset given: CD45RA+ positively selected. The receptors stem from a woman aged 25 to 45 in good health.

This clone appeared a single time. The chain joins TRBV4-1 to TRBJ2-1; no clear D gene. This CDR3 spans 17 amino acids. The V end was cut by 1 base, the J end by 0 bases, with 13 bases between. The germline V gene encodes CDR1 MGHRA and CDR2 YSYEKL. The CDR3 DNA reads as TGCGCCAGCAGCCAAGGGGCGGCGCATAGCTCCTACAATGAGCAGTTCTTC. Translated, it gives CASSQGAAHSSYNEQFF.

The chain employs TRBV10-2 and TRBJ2-4; D unresolved. The CDR3 length is 14 residues. V shed 5 bases and J shed 7 bases, with 15 bases lying between them. Looked up from germline, CDR1 is WSHSY and CDR2 is SAAADI. This CDR3 reads CASSPSGLWNIQYF. CDR3 DNA sequence: TGCGCCAGCAGTCCCAGTGGCTTGTGGAACATTCAGTACTTC.

The chain links TRBV25-1 to TRBJ2-1; no definite D call. The CDR3 contains 14 residues. The germline V gene has CDR1 MGHDK and CDR2 SYGVNS. The V gene lost 1 base and the J gene lost 6 bases, with 10 bases spanning the gap. CDR3 DNA: TGTGCCAGCAGTGAATCTTGGAGCAGCAATGAGCAGTTCTTC. This gives the protein CASSESWSSNEQFF.

The rearrangement uses TRBV9 and TRBJ2-1; D is perhaps TRBD2 (6 bases). CDR1 and CDR2 from the germline V gene are SGDLS and YYNGEE. Trimming cost V 6 bases and J 4 bases, with 11 bases left between them. This CDR3 is 13 amino acids long. The CDR3 protein is CASTRENYNEQFF. The CDR3 region has the DNA TGTGCCAGCACCCGGGAGAATTACAATGAGCAGTTCTTC.

The chain combines TRBV28 with TRBJ1-1, with 12 bases identical to TRBD1. V dropped 5 bases and J dropped 0; count of bases not matched to a gene: 7. Per the germline V gene, CDR1 is MDHEN and CDR2 is SYDVKM. The CDR3 has 17 residues. The CDR3 spells CASSPRDRGLMNTEAFF. In DNA, the CDR3 is TGTGCCAGCAGTCCCCGGGACAGGGGGCTCATGAACACTGAAGCTTTCTTT. Filled out from reference TRBV28 and TRBJ1-1, the complete variable domain reads DVKVTQSSRYLVKRTGEKVFLECVQDMDHENMFWYRQDPGLGLRLIYFSYDVKMKEKGDIPEGYSVSREKKERFSLILESASTNQTSMYLCASSPRDRGLMNTEAFFGQGTRLTVV.

The V call is TRBV18, the J call TRBJ2-3; 10 bases align to TRBD2. J lost 6 bases, V lost 0 bases, and 9 bases had no gene match. CDR1 and CDR2 (germline): KGHSH, LQKENI. This CDR3 is built from 17 residues. CDR3 loop: CASSPPFSLAGDDTQYF. In DNA form, the CDR3 reads TGTGCCAGCTCACCACCATTCTCCCTAGCGGGAGATGATACGCAGTATTTT.

J is TRBJ2-7 and V is TRBV6-5; D unresolved. The CDR3 is 16 residues long. The germline V gene encodes CDR1 MNHEY and CDR2 SVGAGI. V lost 0 bases to trimming and J lost 2 bases, with 14 bases between them. This CDR3 reads CASSYSMRGPAYEQYF. The CDR3 DNA sequence: TGTGCCAGCAGTTACTCGATGCGAGGACCCGCCTACGAGCAGTACTTC.

The chain combines TRBV28 with TRBJ2-5; 9 bases line up with TRBD2. The CDR3 is 15 amino acids. Germline trimming cut 6 bases from V and 1 base from J; bases unmatched to any gene: 6. Germline CDR1 is MDHEN and CDR2 is SYDVKM. CDR3 bases: TGTGCCAGCAGAGACTCTAGCGGGATCCAAGAGACCCAGTACTTC. Translation: CASRDSSGIQETQYF. Complete variable domain (other parts from reference TRBV28 and TRBJ2-5): DVKVTQSSRYLVKRTGEKVFLECVQDMDHENMFWYRQDPGLGLRLIYFSYDVKMKEKGDIPEGYSVSREKKERFSLILESASTNQTSMYLCASRDSSGIQETQYFGPGTRLLVL.

The genes are TRBV18 and TRBJ2-1; the match to TRBD1 covers 12 bases. Germline V CDR1 and CDR2: KGHSH, LQKENI. Trimming cost V 4 bases and J 7 bases; bases outside gene matches: 11. The CDR3 covers 17 residues. The DNA of the CDR3 is TGTGCCAGCTCACTGGGACAGGGGGCGTCCACCACTAATGAGCAGTTCTTC. Translation: CASSLGQGASTTNEQFF.

The rearrangement links TRBV28 to TRBJ2-3, with 10 bases matching TRBD2. J lost 2 bases, V lost 3 bases, and 2 bases had no gene match. This CDR3 is built from 15 residues. Germline V lookup: CDR1 MDHEN, CDR2 SYDVKM. The CDR3 sequence is CASSFTSGITDTQYF. For the CDR3, the DNA is TGTGCCAGCAGTTTTACTAGCGGGATCACAGATACGCAGTATTTT.

The V call is TRBV19, the J call TRBJ1-6; 10 bases are shared with TRBD1. Germline trimming cut 5 bases from V and 4 bases from J; bases unmatched to any gene: 8. CDR3 size: 17 residues. CDR1 is LNHDA, CDR2 SQIVND, per germline (reference sequence). The CDR3 DNA sequence: TGTGCCAGTAGTGAGTCCGGGACAGGGGATTATAATTCACCCCTCCACTTT. Protein: CASSESGTGDYNSPLHF.

CDR3 protein: CSVSNTAYGEKLFF. CDR3 coding DNA: TGCAGCGTCTCCAACACAGCCTACGGTGAAAAACTGTTTTTT. This chain connects TRBV29-1 to TRBJ1-4; unclear D gene. V was pared by 6 bases and J by 7 bases, with 18 bases between. This CDR3 comprises 14 residues. Germline V gene sequence: CDR1 SQVTM, CDR2 ANQGSEA.

The chain carries TRBV5-5 and TRBJ2-7; 7 bases line up with TRBD1. J gave up 2 bases and V 4 bases, and 12 bases lay outside the gene matches. The CDR3 loop spans 16 amino acids. Germline V gene sequence: CDR1 SGHKS, CDR2 YYEKEE (reference sequence). The chain's CDR3 is CASSSIQGSRPYEQYF. The CDR3 bases are TGTGCCAGCAGCAGTATACAGGGGAGCCGGCCCTACGAGCAGTACTTC.

The V gene is TRBV7-2, the J gene TRBJ1-2; D perhaps matches TRBD1 (5 bases). The CDR3 loop spans 15 amino acids. Germline V gene sequence: CDR1 SGHTA, CDR2 FQGNSA. The V end lost 7 bases, the J end lost 4 bases, and 19 bases lay between the germline ends. The CDR3 is CASTQGRDRLYGYTF. CDR3 in DNA: TGTGCCAGCACCCAAGGACGGGACCGGCTCTATGGCTACACCTTC.

This sequence joins TRBV18 and TRBJ2-1; the match to TRBD2 covers 7 bases. V lost 3 bases and J lost 1; bases outside the gene matches: 6. In germline, CDR1 is KGHSH, CDR2 LQKENI. The CDR3 sequence is 16 residues long. CDR3 in amino acids: CASSPTGGHSYNEQFF. CDR3 in DNA: TGTGCCAGCTCACCTACGGGAGGACATTCCTACAATGAGCAGTTCTTC.

This clone was detected only once. The chain employs TRBV7-9 and TRBJ2-5; the match to TRBD1 covers 7 bases. Germline V gives CDR1 SEHNR, CDR2 FQNEAQ (reference sequence). Trimming cost V 5 bases and J 4 bases; bases outside gene matches: 7. This CDR3 region has 14 residues. CDR3 sequence: CASSETGERETQYF. The CDR3 DNA reads as TGTGCCAGCAGCGAAACAGGGGAACGAGAGACCCAGTACTTC. The full variable domain, completed using reference TRBV7-9 and TRBJ2-5, is DTGVSQNPRHKITKRGQNVTFRCDPISEHNRLYWYRQTLGQGPEFLTYFQNEAQLEKSRLLSDRFSAERPKGSFSTLEIQRTEQGDSAMYLCASSETGERETQYFGPGTRLLVL.

In its sample, this clone was seen once. The chain couples TRBV28 to TRBJ2-3; no firm D call. CDR1 and CDR2 from the germline V gene are MDHEN and SYDVKM. Trimming left V 3 bases short and J 6 bases short, with 10 bases between. The CDR3 contains 13 residues. DNA of the CDR3: TGTGCCAGCAGTTTCTCGTGGATCGATACGCAGTATTTT. Amino acids: CASSFSWIDTQYF.

The rearrangement links TRBV5-4 to TRBJ2-6; 9 positions agree with TRBD1. CDR1 SGHNT and CDR2 YYREEE come from the germline V gene (reference sequence). The CDR3 totals 16 residues. Unmatched junction bases numbered 6, after V lost 4 bases and J lost 4 bases. The CDR3 nucleotides read TGTGCCAGCAGCGACCGGGACAGGGCCGGGGCCAACGTCCTGACTTTC. Its protein is CASSDRDRAGANVLTF.